The clone carrying this T cell receptor (beta chain) was seen only a few times. Sample-barcoded 5' priming and a J-beta primer mix drove a second PCR of roughly 7 to 11 cycles. One entry per CDR3 protein, called by TCRdb with MiXCR from the 5' RACE reads. Here the sample spans 660,000 or so distinct CDR3 sequences, under 65% being singletons. Per the germline V gene, CDR1 is SGHRS and CDR2 is YFSETQ. This CDR3 has 16 amino acids. Trimming took 3 bases from V and 4 from J; bases not matched to a gene: 6. This sample is part of a study of blood T cells in healthy people across ages. The sequence was collected from a man aged 55 to 69 in good health. This rearrangement joins TRBV5-1 to TRBJ2-1; 11 bases map to TRBD2. Sequencing was done on a sample of blood. The CDR3 reads CASSWETSGDYNEQFF. In DNA form, the CDR3 reads TGCGCCAGCAGCTGGGAGACTAGCGGGGATTACAATGAGCAGTTCTTC.